The 10 T cell receptor beta chains reported below all come from one sample, sequenced in a study of cytomegalovirus exposure and HLA in healthy donors. The PCR employed 60 Vbeta primers together with 13 Jbeta primers. Only in-frame clones appear in the TCRdb table, and some are missing; sequencing was by immunoSEQ multiplex PCR. In the table there are 90,000 to 110,000 clones, under 85% of which are singletons. Sequencing used PBMCs. These receptors all stem from a man in his thirties or forties in good health and CMV-seronegative.

The CDR3 coding sequence is TGTGCCTGGAGCGCCGAAATGTGGCAGGGGGATTGTAGCACTGAAGCTTTCTTT. This codes for CAWSAEMWQGDCSTEAFF. V usage is TRBV30 and J usage is TRBJ1-1, with 7 bases fitting TRBD1. Germline V lookup: CDR1 GTSNPN, CDR2 SVGIG (reference sequence). This CDR3 has 18 residues. The V and J ends lost 3 bases and 4 bases, in that order; junction bases with no gene match: 20.

V and J are TRBV28 and TRBJ1-4; 7 nucleotides line up with TRBD1. The V segment lost 6 bases and the J segment 8 bases; nucleotides outside the gene matches: 9. The CDR3 has 14 amino acids. CDR1 and CDR2 (germline): MDHEN, SYDVKM. CDR3 DNA sequence: TGTGCCAGCAGCCGGGGACAGAGACGGGAAAAACTGTTTTTT. Its translation: CASSRGQRREKLFF.

CDR3 in DNA: TGTGCCAGCAGTTATGGCAAATACGATACTTTCTTT. Translating gives CASSYGKYDTFF. The chain is built from TRBV6-5 and TRBJ1-1; D remains unclear. Trimming removed 3 bases at V and 12 bases at J, with 14 bases between. Per germline, CDR1 MNHEY and CDR2 SVGAGI. The CDR3 length is 12 residues.

The chain employs TRBV15 and TRBJ1-2; TRBD1 is a possible D gene (5 bases). The V gene's germline CDR1 is LNHNV and CDR2 YYDKDF (reference sequence). This CDR3 contains 14 residues. Trimming cost V 0 bases and J 2 bases, with 7 bases left between them. CDR3 bases: TGTGCCACCAGCAGAGAGGCAGGGAACTATGGCTACACCTTC. It specifies CATSREAGNYGYTF. The whole variable domain, filled in from reference TRBV15 and TRBJ1-2, reads DAMVIQNPRYQVTQFGKPVTLSCSQTLNHNVMYWYQQKSSQAPKLLFHYYDKDFNNEADTPDNFQSRRPNTSFCFLDIRSPGLGDTAMYLCATSREAGNYGYTFGSGTRLTVV.

The V call is TRBV28, the J call TRBJ2-2, with 9 bases matching TRBD2. CDR3 size: 16 residues. The trim removed 5 bases at V and 2 bases at J, leaving 6 bases unmatched. Germline lookup yields CDR1 MDHEN and CDR2 SYDVKM. As DNA, the CDR3 is TGTGCCAGCAGTCTTTTAGCGGGAGCCAACACCGGGGAGCTGTTTTTT. Translation gives CASSLLAGANTGELFF.

The chain couples TRBV6-1 to TRBJ2-7; D not certain. V lost 0 bases and J 4 bases, leaving 7 bases between the germline ends. CDR3 length equals 13 residues. Germline loops: CDR1 MNHNS, CDR2 SASEGT. CDR3 DNA sequence: TGTGCCAGCAGTGAAGCGCGTACTTACGAGCAGTACTTC. Its protein product is CASSEARTYEQYF.

The CDR3 sequence is CASSPRKGYYGYTF. CDR3 sequence (DNA): TGTGCCAGCAGCCCTCGTAAGGGGTACTATGGCTACACCTTC. J is TRBJ1-2 and V is TRBV7-2; D might be TRBD1 (5 bases). The germline gives CDR1 SGHTA, CDR2 FQGNSA. The V end was cut by 5 bases, the J end by 3 bases, with 13 bases between. The CDR3 consists of 14 residues.

The chain uses TRBV15 and TRBJ2-5; 9 nucleotides match TRBD2. This CDR3 is 16 amino acids long. Germline CDR1 is LNHNV and CDR2 is YYDKDF (reference sequence). V was clipped by 3 bases and J by 2 bases; unmatched bases: 7. DNA for the CDR3: TGTGCCACCAGCAGGGGGGCGGGAGGGACACAAGAGACCCAGTACTTC. This codes for CATSRGAGGTQETQYF.

The rearrangement links TRBV19 to TRBJ1-2; the D is unclear. CDR1 and CDR2 (germline): LNHDA, SQIVND (reference sequence). This CDR3 region has 13 residues. V shed 5 bases and J shed 2 bases, with 9 bases lying between them. The CDR3 region is CASSATLNYGYTF. Here the CDR3 DNA reads TGTGCCAGTAGTGCAACATTAAACTATGGCTACACCTTC.

This chain links TRBV4-1 with TRBJ2-2; TRBD1 might be the D (6 bases). The V end lost 6 bases, the J end lost 0 bases, and 29 bases lay between the germline ends. Germline V gene data show CDR1 as MGHRA and CDR2 as YSYEKL. CDR3 length: 21 residues. In DNA form, the CDR3 reads TGCGCCAGCAGACCAAACACACAGGGACACAAATTAATTTCGAACACCGGGGAGCTGTTTTTT. As protein: CASRPNTQGHKLISNTGELFF.